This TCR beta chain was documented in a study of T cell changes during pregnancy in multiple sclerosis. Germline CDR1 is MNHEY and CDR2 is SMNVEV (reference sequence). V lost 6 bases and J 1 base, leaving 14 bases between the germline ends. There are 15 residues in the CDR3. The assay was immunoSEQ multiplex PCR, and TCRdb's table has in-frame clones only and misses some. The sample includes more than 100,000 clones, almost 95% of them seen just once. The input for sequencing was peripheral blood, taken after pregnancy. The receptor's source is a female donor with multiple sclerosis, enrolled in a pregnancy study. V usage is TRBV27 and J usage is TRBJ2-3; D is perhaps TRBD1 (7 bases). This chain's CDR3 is CASRQTGEGTDTQYF. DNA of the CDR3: TGTGCCAGCAGACAAACAGGGGAGGGCACAGATACGCAGTATTTT.